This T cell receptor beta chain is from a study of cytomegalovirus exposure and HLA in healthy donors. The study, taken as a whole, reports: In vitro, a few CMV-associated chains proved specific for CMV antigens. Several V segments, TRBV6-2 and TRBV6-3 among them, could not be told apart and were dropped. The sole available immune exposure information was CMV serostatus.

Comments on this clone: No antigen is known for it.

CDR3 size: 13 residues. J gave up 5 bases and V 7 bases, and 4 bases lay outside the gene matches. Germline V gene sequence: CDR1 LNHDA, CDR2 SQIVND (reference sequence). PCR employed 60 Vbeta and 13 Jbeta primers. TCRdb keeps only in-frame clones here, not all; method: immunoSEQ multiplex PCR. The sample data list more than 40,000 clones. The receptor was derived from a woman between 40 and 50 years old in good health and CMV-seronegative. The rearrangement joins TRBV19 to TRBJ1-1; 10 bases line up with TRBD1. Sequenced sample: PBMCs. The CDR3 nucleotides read TGTGCCAGTATGGACAGGGGGAGGACTGAAGCTTTCTTT. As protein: CASMDRGRTEAFF.